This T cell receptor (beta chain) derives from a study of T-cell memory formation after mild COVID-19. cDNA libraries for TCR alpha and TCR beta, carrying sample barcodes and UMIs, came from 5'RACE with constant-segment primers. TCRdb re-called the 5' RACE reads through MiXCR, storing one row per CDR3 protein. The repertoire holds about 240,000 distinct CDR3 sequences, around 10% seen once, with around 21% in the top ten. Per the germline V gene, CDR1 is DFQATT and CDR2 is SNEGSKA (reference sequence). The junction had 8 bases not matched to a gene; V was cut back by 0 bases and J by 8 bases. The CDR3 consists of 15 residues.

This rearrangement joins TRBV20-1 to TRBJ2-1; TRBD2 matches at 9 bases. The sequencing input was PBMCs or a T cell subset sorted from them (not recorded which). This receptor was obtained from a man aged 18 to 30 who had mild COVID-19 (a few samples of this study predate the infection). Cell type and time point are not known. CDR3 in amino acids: CSARDILAGFDEQFF. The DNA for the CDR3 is TGCAGTGCTAGAGACATACTAGCGGGTTTCGATGAGCAGTTCTTC.